This TCR beta chain was profiled in a study of cytomegalovirus exposure and HLA in healthy donors. Whole-study findings and limits: Subsequent analysis revealed that first-cohort TCR clusters tended to co-occur in the approximately 120 validation repertoires. The investigators catalogued 164 TCR beta chains as cytomegalovirus-associated.

V dropped 0 bases and J dropped 2 bases, with 13 bases sitting between them. The CDR3 runs 16 residues. CDR1 is SGDLS, CDR2 YYNGEE, per germline. Method: immunoSEQ multiplex PCR; TCRdb's copy keeps in-frame clones and lacks some. The table has around 150,000 clones, roughly 80% seen once. Points on this clone: What it binds is unknown.

V is TRBV9 and J is TRBJ2-3, with a tentative D call TRBD2 (6 bases). Sequencing was performed on PBMCs. The source is a man aged 25 to 40 in good health and CMV-seropositive. This CDR3 is CASSVGLRGFTDTQYF. For the CDR3, the DNA is TGTGCCAGCAGCGTAGGTCTGCGGGGCTTCACAGATACGCAGTATTTT.